This T cell receptor (beta chain) was obtained from a study of blood T cells in healthy people across ages. Broader study findings: The study could not conclusively compare naive and antigen-experienced cells, given its unsorted PBMCs.

V dropped 3 bases and J dropped 8 bases, with 25 bases sitting between them. Germline assignment: CDR1 LGHNA and CDR2 YSLEER. The CDR3 has 18 residues. It was with a sample-barcoded 5' primer and a J-beta primer mix that a second PCR of about 6 to 12 cycles was run. CDR3-containing paired-end reads numbering at least 2.5 million came from each sample. TCRdb passed the 5' RACE reads through MiXCR, listing each CDR3 protein once. The table lists 550,000 to 600,000 distinct CDR3 sequences, 25% to 30% of them singletons. Isolation of PBMCs gave at least 6 million cells per sample. Concerning this clonotype: Its cognate antigen is unknown.

The origin of this receptor is a woman in her seventies in good health. The sample consisted of blood. This rearrangement joins TRBV4-3 to TRBJ1-4; possible D gene TRBD1, 6 bases. The CDR3, as DNA: TGCGCCAGCAGCCAGGGGGCGAATTATATAGGAGGCCCGGAAAAACTGTTTTTT. Amino acids: CASSQGANYIGGPEKLFF.